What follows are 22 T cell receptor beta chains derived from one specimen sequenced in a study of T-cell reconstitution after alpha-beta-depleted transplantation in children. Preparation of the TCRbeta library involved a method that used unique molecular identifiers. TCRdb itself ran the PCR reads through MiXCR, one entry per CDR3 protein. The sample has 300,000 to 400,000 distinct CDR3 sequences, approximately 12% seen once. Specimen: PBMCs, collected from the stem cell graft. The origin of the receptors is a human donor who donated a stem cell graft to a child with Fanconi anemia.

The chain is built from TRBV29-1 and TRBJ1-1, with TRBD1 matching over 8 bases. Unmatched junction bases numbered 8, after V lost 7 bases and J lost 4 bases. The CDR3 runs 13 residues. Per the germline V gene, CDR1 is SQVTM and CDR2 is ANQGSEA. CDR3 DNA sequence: TGCAGCGCCAAACAGGGGGATGGCACTGAAGCTTTCTTT. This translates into CSAKQGDGTEAFF.

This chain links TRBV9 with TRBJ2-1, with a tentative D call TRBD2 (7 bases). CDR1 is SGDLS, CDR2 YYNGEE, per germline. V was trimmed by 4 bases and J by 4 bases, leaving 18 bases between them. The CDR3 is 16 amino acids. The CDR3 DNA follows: TGTGCCAGCAGCTTATGGGGGGCGGGGGCATACAATGAGCAGTTCTTC. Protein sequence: CASSLWGAGAYNEQFF. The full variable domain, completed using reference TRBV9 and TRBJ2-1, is DSGVTQTPKHLITATGQRVTLRCSPRSGDLSVYWYQQSLDQGLQFLIQYYNGEERAKGNILERFSAQQFPDLHSELNLSSLELGDSALYFCASSLWGAGAYNEQFFGPGTRLTVL.

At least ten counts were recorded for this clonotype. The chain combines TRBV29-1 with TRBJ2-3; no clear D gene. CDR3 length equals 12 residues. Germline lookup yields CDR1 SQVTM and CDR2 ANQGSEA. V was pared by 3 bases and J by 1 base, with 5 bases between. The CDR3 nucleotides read TGCAGCGTTGACGGCGGCACAGATACGCAGTATTTT. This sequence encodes CSVDGGTDTQYF.

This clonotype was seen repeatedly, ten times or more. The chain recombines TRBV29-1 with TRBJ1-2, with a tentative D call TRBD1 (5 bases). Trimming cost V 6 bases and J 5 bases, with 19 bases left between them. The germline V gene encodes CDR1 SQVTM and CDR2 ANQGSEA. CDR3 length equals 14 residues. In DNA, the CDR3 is TGCAGCGTGTCAACCCAGGGATCAGGGTATGGCTACACCTTC. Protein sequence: CSVSTQGSGYGYTF.

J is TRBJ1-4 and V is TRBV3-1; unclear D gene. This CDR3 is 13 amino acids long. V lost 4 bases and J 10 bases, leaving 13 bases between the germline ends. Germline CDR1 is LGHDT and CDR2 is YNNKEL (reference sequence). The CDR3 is CASSPRGLAKLFF. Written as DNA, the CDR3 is TGTGCCAGCAGCCCCAGAGGGCTGGCAAAACTGTTTTTT.

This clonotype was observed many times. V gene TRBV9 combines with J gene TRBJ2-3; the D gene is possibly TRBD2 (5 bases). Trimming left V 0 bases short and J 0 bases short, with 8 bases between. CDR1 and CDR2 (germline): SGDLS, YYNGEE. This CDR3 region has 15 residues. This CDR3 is CASSVGAVSTDTQYF. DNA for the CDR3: TGTGCCAGCAGCGTAGGAGCGGTCAGCACAGATACGCAGTATTTT.

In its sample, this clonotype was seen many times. The CDR3 DNA sequence: TGTGCCAGCAGCTTGGGGGATTCCTACGAGCAGTACTTC. Protein: CASSLGDSYEQYF. V gene TRBV7-8 combines with J gene TRBJ2-7, with D perhaps being TRBD1 or TRBD2 (5 bases each). This CDR3 has 13 residues. V gave up 3 bases and J gave up 1 base, with 7 bases separating them. Per germline, CDR1 SGHVS and CDR2 FQNEAQ. The full variable domain, rest sourced from reference TRBV7-8 and TRBJ2-7, is GAGVSQSPRYKVAKRGQDVALRCDPISGHVSLFWYQQALGQGPEFLTYFQNEAQLDKSGLPSDRFFAERPEGSVSTLKIQRTQQEDSAVYLCASSLGDSYEQYFGPGTRLTVT.

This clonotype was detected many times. The CDR3 coding sequence is TGTGCCAGCAGTTTAGGAAGTTCACCCGGGGAGCTGTTTTTT. Translating gives CASSLGSSPGELFF. V usage is TRBV27 and J usage is TRBJ2-2; no reliable D call. This CDR3 spans 14 amino acids. Trimming stripped 2 bases from V and 6 bases from J, with 10 bases between. Germline CDR1 is MNHEY and CDR2 is SMNVEV (reference sequence).

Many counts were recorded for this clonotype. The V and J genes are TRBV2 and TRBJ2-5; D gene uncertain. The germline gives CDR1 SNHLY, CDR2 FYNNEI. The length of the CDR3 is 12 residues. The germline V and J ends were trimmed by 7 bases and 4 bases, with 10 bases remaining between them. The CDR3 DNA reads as TGTGCCAGCACTGTAGGACGAGAGACCCAGTACTTC. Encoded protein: CASTVGRETQYF.

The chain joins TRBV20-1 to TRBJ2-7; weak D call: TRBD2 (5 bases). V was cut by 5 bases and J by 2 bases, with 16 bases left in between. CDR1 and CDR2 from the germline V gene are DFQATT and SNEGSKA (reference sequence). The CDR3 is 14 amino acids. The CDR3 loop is CSAARGGRTYEQYV. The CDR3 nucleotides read TGCAGTGCTGCCCGGGGTGGCAGAACCTACGAGCAGTACGTC.

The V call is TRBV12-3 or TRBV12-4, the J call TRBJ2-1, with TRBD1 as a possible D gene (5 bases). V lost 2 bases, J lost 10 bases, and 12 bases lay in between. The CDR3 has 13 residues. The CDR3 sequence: CASSLRLDREQFF. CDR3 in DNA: TGTGCCAGCAGTTTACGGCTCGACAGAGAGCAGTTCTTC.

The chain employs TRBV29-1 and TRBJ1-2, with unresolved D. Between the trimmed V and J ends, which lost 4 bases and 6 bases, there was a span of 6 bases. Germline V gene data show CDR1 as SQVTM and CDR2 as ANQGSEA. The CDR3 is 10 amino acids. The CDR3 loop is CSVGTHGYTF. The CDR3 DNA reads TGCAGCGTTGGGACCCATGGCTACACCTTC. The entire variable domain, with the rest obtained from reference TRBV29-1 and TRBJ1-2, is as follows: SAVISQKPSRDICQRGTSLTIQCQVDSQVTMMFWYRQQPGQSLTLIATANQGSEATYESGFVIDKFPISRPNLTFSTLTVSNMSPEDSSIYLCSVGTHGYTFGSGTRLTVV.

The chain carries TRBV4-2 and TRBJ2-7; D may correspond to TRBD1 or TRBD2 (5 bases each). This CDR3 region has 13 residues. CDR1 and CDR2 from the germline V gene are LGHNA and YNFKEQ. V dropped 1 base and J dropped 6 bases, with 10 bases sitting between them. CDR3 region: CASSQGQGAEQYF. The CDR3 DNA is TGTGCCAGCAGCCAAGGGCAGGGAGCCGAGCAGTACTTC.

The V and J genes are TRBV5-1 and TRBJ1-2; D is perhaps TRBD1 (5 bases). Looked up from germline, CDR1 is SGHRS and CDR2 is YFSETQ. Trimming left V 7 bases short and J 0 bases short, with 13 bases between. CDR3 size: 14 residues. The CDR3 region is CASAQDPSNYGYTF. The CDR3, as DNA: TGCGCCAGCGCACAGGACCCATCTAACTATGGCTACACCTTC.

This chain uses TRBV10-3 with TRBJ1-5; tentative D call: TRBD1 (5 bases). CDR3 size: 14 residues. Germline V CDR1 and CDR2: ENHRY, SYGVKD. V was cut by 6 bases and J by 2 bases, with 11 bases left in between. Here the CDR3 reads CAIRARDGNQPQHF. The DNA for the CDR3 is TGTGCCATCAGGGCAAGGGACGGCAATCAGCCCCAGCATTTT.

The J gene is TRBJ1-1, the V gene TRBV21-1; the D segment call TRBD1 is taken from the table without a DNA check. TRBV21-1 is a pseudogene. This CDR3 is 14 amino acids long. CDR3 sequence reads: CASSKAIGGTEAFF. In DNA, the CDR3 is TGTGCCAGCAGCAAAGCAATCGGGGGGACTGAAGCTTTCTTT.

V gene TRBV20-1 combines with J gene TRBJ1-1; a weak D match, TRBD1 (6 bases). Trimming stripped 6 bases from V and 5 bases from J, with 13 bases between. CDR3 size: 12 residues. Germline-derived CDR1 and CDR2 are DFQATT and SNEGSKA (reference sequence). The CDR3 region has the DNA TGCAGTGCCCCTTGGGGGGCAACTGAAGCTTTCTTT. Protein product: CSAPWGATEAFF.

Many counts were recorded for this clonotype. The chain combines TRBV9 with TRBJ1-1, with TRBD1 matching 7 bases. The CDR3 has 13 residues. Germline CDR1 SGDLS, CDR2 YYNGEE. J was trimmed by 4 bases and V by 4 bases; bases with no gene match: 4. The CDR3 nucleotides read TGTGCCAGCAGCAAGACAGGGTCCACTGAAGCTTTCTTT. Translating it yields CASSKTGSTEAFF.

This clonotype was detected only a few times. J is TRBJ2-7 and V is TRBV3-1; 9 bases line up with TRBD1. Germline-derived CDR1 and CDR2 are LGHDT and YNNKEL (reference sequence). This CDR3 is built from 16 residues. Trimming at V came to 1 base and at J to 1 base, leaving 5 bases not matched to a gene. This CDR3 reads CASSQGVGTGSYEQYV. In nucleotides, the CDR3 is TGTGCCAGCAGCCAAGGGGTTGGGACAGGGTCCTACGAGCAGTACGTC.

The CDR3 sequence is CASSPYLNYGYTF. The CDR3 coding sequence is TGTGCCAGCAGCCCTTATCTAAACTATGGCTACACCTTC. The rearrangement uses TRBV7-2 and TRBJ1-2, with unresolved D. The CDR3 contains 13 residues. Trimming removed 5 bases from V and 2 bases from J, with 9 bases in between. Per germline, CDR1 SGHTA and CDR2 FQGNSA.

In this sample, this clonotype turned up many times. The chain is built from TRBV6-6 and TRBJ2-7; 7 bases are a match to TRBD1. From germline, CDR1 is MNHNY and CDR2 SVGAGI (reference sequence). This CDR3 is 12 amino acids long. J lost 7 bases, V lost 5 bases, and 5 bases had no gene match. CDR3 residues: CASSPDRVEQYF. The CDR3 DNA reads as TGTGCCAGCAGTCCAGACAGGGTGGAGCAGTACTTC.

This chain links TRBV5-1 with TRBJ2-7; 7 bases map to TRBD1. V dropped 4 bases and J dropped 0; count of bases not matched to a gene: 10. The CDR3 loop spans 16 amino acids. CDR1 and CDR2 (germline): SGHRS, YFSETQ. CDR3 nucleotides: TGCGCCAGCAGCAGGGTAAGAGGACAGGCCTCCTACGAGCAGTACTTC. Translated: CASSRVRGQASYEQYF. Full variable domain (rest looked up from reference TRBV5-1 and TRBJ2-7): KAGVTQTPRYLIKTRGQQVTLSCSPISGHRSVSWYQQTPGQGLQFLFEYFSETQRNKGNFPGRFSGRQFSNSRSEMNVSTLELGDSALYLCASSRVRGQASYEQYFGPGTRLTVT.